This TCR beta chain was found in a study of spatial heterogeneity in lung cancer. Study-wide background: A T cell module score from matched bulk RNA-seq correlated strongly with TCR transcript counts in tumor regions. General study points: Mutation tallies in tumors tracked expanded intratumoral alpha and beta TCR counts. Alpha and beta chain coverage of tumor T cells was estimated at about 6.5% and 14%, respectively.

All TCR cDNA molecules were individually tagged with a unique molecular identifier. One entry per CDR3 protein, called by TCRdb with MiXCR from the 5' RACE reads. The table lists some 100,000 distinct CDR3 sequences, approximately 4.7% of them singletons. The sample holds many counts of this clonotype. Its antigen is not identified. Time point described: sample taken at primary tumor resection. Samples were donated by 72 untreated early-stage non-small cell lung cancer patients. The CDR3 sequence is 12 residues long. V dropped 5 bases and J dropped 8 bases, with 12 bases sitting between them. This clonotype was obtained from a male donor with early-stage non-small cell lung cancer. The rearrangement uses TRBV12-3 or TRBV12-4 and TRBJ1-2; D gene unclear. The sequences come from lung tumor tissue, collected at surgery. CDR3: CASSLSVGGYTF. The CDR3 DNA reads as TGTGCCAGCAGTCTGAGTGTCGGAGGCTACACCTTC.